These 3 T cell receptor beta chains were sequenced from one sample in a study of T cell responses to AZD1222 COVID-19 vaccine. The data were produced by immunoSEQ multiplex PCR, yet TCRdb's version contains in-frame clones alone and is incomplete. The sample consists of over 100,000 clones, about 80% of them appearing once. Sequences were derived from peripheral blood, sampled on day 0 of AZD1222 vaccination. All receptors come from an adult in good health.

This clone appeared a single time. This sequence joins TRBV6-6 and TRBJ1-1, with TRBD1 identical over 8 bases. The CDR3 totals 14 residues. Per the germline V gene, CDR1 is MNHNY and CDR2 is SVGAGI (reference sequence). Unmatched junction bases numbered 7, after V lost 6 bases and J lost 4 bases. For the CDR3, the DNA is TGTGCCAGCAGCGGACAGGGAGGGAGCACTGAAGCTTTCTTT. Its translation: CASSGQGGSTEAFF.

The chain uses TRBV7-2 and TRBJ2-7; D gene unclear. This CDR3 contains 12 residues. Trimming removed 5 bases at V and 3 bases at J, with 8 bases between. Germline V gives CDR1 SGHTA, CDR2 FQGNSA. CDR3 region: CASSPLFYEQYF. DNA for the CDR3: TGTGCCAGCAGCCCTCTATTCTACGAGCAGTACTTC.

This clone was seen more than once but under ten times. The chain's CDR3 is CASGGQRGYTF. The CDR3 bases are TGTGCCAGCGGTGGGCAACGAGGCTACACCTTC. The chain combines TRBV28 with TRBJ1-2; D unclear. This CDR3 is built from 11 residues. V was trimmed by 8 bases and J by 8 bases, leaving 12 bases between them. Germline assignment: CDR1 MDHEN and CDR2 SYDVKM.